A selection of T cell receptor beta chains follows, all from one sample in a study of cytomegalovirus exposure and HLA in healthy donors. Some clones are missing from TCRdb's copy, which holds only in-frame ones; the method was immunoSEQ multiplex PCR. The data contain under 250,000 clones, around 80% of them seen just once; the ten biggest clones take up around 4.8%. The sample taken for sequencing was PBMCs. These receptors all stem from a woman aged 25-40 years in good health and CMV-seropositive. Both conserved end residues are part of each CDR3. D genes are given only for firm matches. Only part of the rows carry a size: once, few, many, or a class if the clone is expanded.

d_call: -
j_call: TRBJ1-5
clone_size: -
v_call: TRBV5-8
cdr3_aa: CASSLFGGPYQPQHF
cdr3_nt: TGTGCCAGCAGCTTGTTCGGTGGGCCCTATCAGCCCCAGCATTTT

d_call: TRBD1
j_call: TRBJ1-4
clone_size: -
v_call: TRBV5-1
cdr3_aa: CASSLLGQGNEKLFF
cdr3_nt: TGCGCCAGCAGCTTGCTGGGACAGGGTAATGAAAAACTGTTTTTT

d_call: TRBD2
j_call: TRBJ2-1
clone_size: -
v_call: TRBV5-1
cdr3_aa: CASSSSGILWNEQFF
cdr3_nt: TGCGCCAGCAGCTCTAGCGGGATTTTATGGAATGAGCAGTTCTTC

d_call: TRBD1
j_call: TRBJ1-1
clone_size: few
v_call: TRBV6-4
cdr3_aa: CASSFQGGTEAFF
cdr3_nt: TGTGCCAGCAGTTTCCAGGGGGGCACTGAAGCTTTCTTT

d_call: -
j_call: TRBJ2-1
clone_size: -
v_call: TRBV25-1
cdr3_aa: CAIDIFNEQFF
cdr3_nt: TGTGCCATCGACATTTTCAATGAGCAGTTCTTC

d_call: TRBD1
j_call: TRBJ2-7
clone_size: -
v_call: TRBV6-5
cdr3_aa: CASSRDRGVTYEQYF
cdr3_nt: TGTGCCAGCAGTCGGGACAGGGGAGTGACCTACGAGCAGTACTTC

d_call: TRBD2
j_call: TRBJ2-7
clone_size: -
v_call: TRBV5-6
cdr3_aa: CASSLMLAGPDEQYF
cdr3_nt: TGTGCCAGCAGCTTGATGCTAGCGGGCCCGGACGAGCAGTACTTC

d_call: TRBD1
j_call: TRBJ1-4
clone_size: few
v_call: TRBV6-5
cdr3_aa: CASRQGEKLFF
cdr3_nt: TGTGCCAGTAGACAGGGGGAAAAACTGTTTTTT

d_call: -
j_call: TRBJ1-1
clone_size: -
v_call: TRBV7-6
cdr3_aa: CASTLWGRSNTEAFF
cdr3_nt: TGTGCCAGCACCCTTTGGGGCCGCTCGAACACTGAAGCTTTCTTT

d_call: -
j_call: TRBJ2-6
clone_size: -
v_call: TRBV5-1
cdr3_aa: CASTGGGQHSGANVLTF
cdr3_nt: TGCGCCAGCACGGGGGGGGGACAGCACTCTGGGGCCAACGTCCTGACTTTC

d_call: TRBD1
j_call: TRBJ1-5
clone_size: -
v_call: TRBV19
cdr3_aa: CASRHTGGGNQPQHF
cdr3_nt: TGTGCCAGTAGACACACAGGGGGAGGCAATCAGCCCCAGCATTTT

d_call: TRBD1
j_call: TRBJ1-2
clone_size: -
v_call: TRBV2
cdr3_aa: CASSEWAGTDLYGYTF
cdr3_nt: TGTGCCAGCAGTGAATGGGCTGGGACAGACCTCTATGGCTACACCTTC

d_call: TRBD1
j_call: TRBJ1-6
clone_size: once
v_call: TRBV4-2
cdr3_aa: CASSQRGRDRVYSPLHF
cdr3_nt: TGTGCCAGCAGCCAACGAGGCCGGGACAGGGTATATTCACCCCTCCACTTT

d_call: TRBD1
j_call: TRBJ1-1
clone_size: -
v_call: TRBV6-5
cdr3_aa: CASSEGQPNTEAFF
cdr3_nt: TGTGCCAGCAGCGAGGGACAGCCGAACACTGAAGCTTTCTTT

d_call: -
j_call: TRBJ2-3
clone_size: -
v_call: TRBV4-2
cdr3_aa: CASSQDQGDTDTQYF
cdr3_nt: TGTGCCAGCAGCCAAGATCAAGGAGACACAGATACGCAGTATTTT

d_call: -
j_call: TRBJ1-1
clone_size: -
v_call: TRBV11-3
cdr3_aa: CASSPRGGQPNTEAFF
cdr3_nt: TGTGCCAGCAGCCCACGGGGTGGGCAGCCGAACACTGAAGCTTTCTTT

d_call: -
j_call: TRBJ2-1
clone_size: -
v_call: TRBV6-1
cdr3_aa: CASSLSTGAGGGFF
cdr3_nt: TGTGCCAGCAGTTTGTCCACAGGGGCGGGAGGTGGGTTCTTC

d_call: -
j_call: TRBJ1-4
clone_size: -
v_call: TRBV5-1
cdr3_aa: CASSPGLWEKLFF
cdr3_nt: TGCGCCAGCAGCCCGGGACTTTGGGAAAAACTGTTTTTT

d_call: -
j_call: TRBJ2-3
clone_size: -
v_call: TRBV19
cdr3_aa: CANVTRALYRTDTQYF
cdr3_nt: TGTGCCAATGTGACTAGGGCTTTGTATAGGACAGATACGCAGTATTTT

d_call: TRBD1
j_call: TRBJ2-3
clone_size: -
v_call: TRBV10-1
cdr3_aa: CASAGQGTDTQYF
cdr3_nt: TGCGCCAGCGCGGGACAGGGAACAGATACGCAGTATTTT

d_call: TRBD1
j_call: TRBJ1-2
clone_size: -
v_call: TRBV19
cdr3_aa: CASSISNRGLFGYTF
cdr3_nt: TGTGCCAGTAGTATTTCTAACAGGGGTCTTTTCGGCTACACCTTC

d_call: -
j_call: TRBJ1-1
clone_size: -
v_call: TRBV29-1
cdr3_aa: CSVESDKNTEAFF
cdr3_nt: TGCAGCGTTGAATCGGACAAGAACACTGAAGCTTTCTTT

d_call: -
j_call: TRBJ2-1
clone_size: once
v_call: TRBV6-5
cdr3_aa: CASRDRSGNEQFF
cdr3_nt: TGTGCCAGCCGAGACCGGAGTGGCAATGAGCAGTTCTTC

d_call: TRBD2
j_call: TRBJ2-1
clone_size: once
v_call: TRBV2
cdr3_aa: CASSTSAILAGGRNEQFF
cdr3_nt: TGTGCCAGCAGTACATCCGCTATCCTAGCGGGAGGTCGGAATGAGCAGTTCTTC

d_call: TRBD2
j_call: TRBJ2-5
clone_size: -
v_call: TRBV9
cdr3_aa: CASSVQAGAQETQYF
cdr3_nt: TGTGCCAGCAGCGTACAAGCGGGGGCTCAAGAGACCCAGTACTTC

d_call: TRBD1
j_call: TRBJ2-3
clone_size: -
v_call: TRBV4-1
cdr3_aa: CASSIFGGTGDPDTQYF
cdr3_nt: TGCGCCAGCAGCATATTTGGCGGGACAGGGGACCCAGATACGCAGTATTTT

d_call: -
j_call: TRBJ2-7
clone_size: -
v_call: TRBV4-1
cdr3_aa: CASSQTGGSSYEQYF
cdr3_nt: TGCGCCAGCAGCCAGACAGGTGGGAGCTCCTACGAGCAGTACTTC

d_call: TRBD1
j_call: TRBJ1-1
clone_size: -
v_call: TRBV27
cdr3_aa: CASSFDRGENTEAFF
cdr3_nt: TGTGCCAGCAGTTTCGACAGGGGCGAGAACACTGAAGCTTTCTTT

d_call: TRBD2
j_call: TRBJ2-2
clone_size: -
v_call: TRBV4-3
cdr3_aa: CASSLEAAGGGTGELFF
cdr3_nt: TGCGCCAGCAGCCTGGAGGCAGCGGGAGGGGGCACCGGGGAGCTGTTTTTT

d_call: TRBD2
j_call: TRBJ2-1
clone_size: -
v_call: TRBV2
cdr3_aa: CASSEPQAGGRNEQFF
cdr3_nt: TGTGCCAGCAGTGAACCCCAGGCGGGAGGTCGCAATGAGCAGTTCTTC

d_call: -
j_call: TRBJ1-5
clone_size: -
v_call: TRBV6-5
cdr3_aa: CASSSGGNSNQPQHF
cdr3_nt: TGTGCCAGCAGTTCGGGCGGGAATAGCAATCAGCCCCAGCATTTT

d_call: -
j_call: TRBJ2-7
clone_size: -
v_call: TRBV21-1
cdr3_aa: CASSRDPPGQGDEQYF
cdr3_nt: TGTGCCAGCAGCAGAGACCCACCGGGACAGGGGGACGAGCAGTACTTC

d_call: -
j_call: TRBJ2-3
clone_size: -
v_call: TRBV15
cdr3_aa: CATSRGRQADTQYF
cdr3_nt: TGTGCCACCAGCAGAGGCCGACAGGCGGATACGCAGTATTTT

d_call: -
j_call: TRBJ2-7
clone_size: -
v_call: TRBV7-6
cdr3_aa: CASSLAGGTYEQYF
cdr3_nt: TGTGCCAGCAGCTTAGCGGGGGGAACCTACGAGCAGTACTTC

d_call: -
j_call: TRBJ1-1
clone_size: -
v_call: TRBV5-3
cdr3_aa: CARSLLKNTEAFF
cdr3_nt: TGTGCCAGAAGCTTGCTTAAAAATACTGAAGCTTTCTTT

d_call: -
j_call: TRBJ1-4
clone_size: few
v_call: TRBV7-9
cdr3_aa: CASSTEGEKLFF
cdr3_nt: TGTGCCAGCTCTACGGAGGGCGAAAAACTGTTTTTT

d_call: -
j_call: TRBJ2-3
clone_size: -
v_call: TRBV9
cdr3_aa: CASSVEGGSADTQYF
cdr3_nt: TGTGCCAGCAGCGTAGAAGGGGGTAGCGCAGATACGCAGTATTTT